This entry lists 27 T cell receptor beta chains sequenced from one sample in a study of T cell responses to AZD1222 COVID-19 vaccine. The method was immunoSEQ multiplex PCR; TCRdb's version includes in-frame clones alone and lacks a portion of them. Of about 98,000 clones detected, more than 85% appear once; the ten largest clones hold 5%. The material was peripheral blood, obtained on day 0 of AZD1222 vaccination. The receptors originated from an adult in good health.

The CDR3 reads CASSFQTNTEAFF. The CDR3 DNA reads as TGTGCCAGCAGCTTCCAGACTAACACTGAAGCTTTCTTT. This chain uses TRBV7-3 with TRBJ1-1; unclear D gene. The CDR3 has 13 residues. Germline V gives CDR1 SGHTA, CDR2 FQGTGA. V dropped 3 bases and J dropped 2 bases, with 7 bases sitting between them. Looking up the rest from reference TRBV7-3 and TRBJ1-1 gives the full variable domain: GAGVSQTPSNKVTEKGKYVELRCDPISGHTALYWYRQSLGQGPEFLIYFQGTGAADDSGLPNDRFFAVRPEGSVSTLKIQRTERGDSAVYLCASSFQTNTEAFFGQGTRLTVV.

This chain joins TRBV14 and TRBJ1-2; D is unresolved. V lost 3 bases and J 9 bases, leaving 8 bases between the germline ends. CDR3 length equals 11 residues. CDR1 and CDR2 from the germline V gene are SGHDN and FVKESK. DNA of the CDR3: TGTGCCAGCAGCCACCGAGACAGCTACACCTTC. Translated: CASSHRDSYTF. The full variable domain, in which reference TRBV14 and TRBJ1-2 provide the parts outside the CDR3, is EAGVTQFPSHSVIEKGQTVTLRCDPISGHDNLYWYRRVMGKEIKFLLHFVKESKQDESGMPNNRFLAERTGGTYSTLKVQPAELEDSGVYFCASSHRDSYTFGSGTRLTVV.

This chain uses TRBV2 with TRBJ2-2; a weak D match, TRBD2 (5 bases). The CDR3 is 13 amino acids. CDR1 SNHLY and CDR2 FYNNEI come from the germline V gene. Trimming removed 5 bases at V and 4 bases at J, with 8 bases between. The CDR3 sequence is CASSFRGTGELFF. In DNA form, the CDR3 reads TGTGCCAGCAGTTTCCGGGGCACCGGGGAGCTGTTTTTT.

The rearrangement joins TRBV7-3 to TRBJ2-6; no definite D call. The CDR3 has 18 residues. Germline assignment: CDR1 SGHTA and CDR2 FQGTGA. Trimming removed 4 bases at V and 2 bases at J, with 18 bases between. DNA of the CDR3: TGTGCCAGCAGCTCTATCGGACGCGACGTGACTGGGGCCAACGTCCTGACTTTC. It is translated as CASSSIGRDVTGANVLTF.

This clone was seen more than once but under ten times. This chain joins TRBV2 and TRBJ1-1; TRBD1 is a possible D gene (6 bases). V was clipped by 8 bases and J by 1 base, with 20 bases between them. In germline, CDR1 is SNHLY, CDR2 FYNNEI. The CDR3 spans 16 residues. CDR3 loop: CASEKQGSTTNTEAFF. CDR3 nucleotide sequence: TGTGCCAGCGAAAAACAGGGTTCCACTACGAACACTGAAGCTTTCTTT.

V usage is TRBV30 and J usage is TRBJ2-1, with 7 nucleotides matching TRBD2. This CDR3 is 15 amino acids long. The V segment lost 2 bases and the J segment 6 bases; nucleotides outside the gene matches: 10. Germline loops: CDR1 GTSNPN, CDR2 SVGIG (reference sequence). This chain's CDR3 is CAWSQGLPISNEQFF. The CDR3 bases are TGTGCCTGGAGTCAGGGACTACCGATTTCCAATGAGCAGTTCTTC.

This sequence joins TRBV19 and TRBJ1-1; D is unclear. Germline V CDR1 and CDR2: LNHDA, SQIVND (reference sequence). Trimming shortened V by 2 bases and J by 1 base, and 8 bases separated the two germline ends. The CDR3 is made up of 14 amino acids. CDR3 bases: TGTGCCAGTAGTATACCGCTAACGAACACTGAAGCTTTCTTT. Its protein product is CASSIPLTNTEAFF. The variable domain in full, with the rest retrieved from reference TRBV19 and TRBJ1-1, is DGGITQSPKYLFRKEGQNVTLSCEQNLNHDAMYWYRQDPGQGLRLIYYSQIVNDFQKGDIAEGYSVSREKKESFPLTVTSAQKNPTAFYLCASSIPLTNTEAFFGQGTRLTVV.

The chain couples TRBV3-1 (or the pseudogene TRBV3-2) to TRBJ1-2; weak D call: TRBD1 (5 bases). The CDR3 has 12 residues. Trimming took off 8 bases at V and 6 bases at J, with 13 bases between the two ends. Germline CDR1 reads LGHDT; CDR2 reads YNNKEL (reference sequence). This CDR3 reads CASGSGGDGYTF. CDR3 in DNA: TGTGCCAGCGGCTCGGGGGGGGATGGCTACACCTTC.

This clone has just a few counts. The CDR3 DNA reads as TGTGCCAGCAGTTTACCCCGCTTAGAGCAGTACTTC. Translation gives CASSLPRLEQYF. The V gene is TRBV12-3 or TRBV12-4, the J gene TRBJ2-7; no clear D. This CDR3 region has 12 residues. Trimming pared 2 bases from V and 7 bases from J, leaving 9 bases between.

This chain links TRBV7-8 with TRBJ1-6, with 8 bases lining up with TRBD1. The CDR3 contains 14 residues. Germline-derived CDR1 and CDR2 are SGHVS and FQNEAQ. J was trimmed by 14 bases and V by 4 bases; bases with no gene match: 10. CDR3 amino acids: CASSSTGGIASLHF. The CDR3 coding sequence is TGTGCCAGCAGCTCTACAGGGGGGATCGCATCCCTCCACTTT.

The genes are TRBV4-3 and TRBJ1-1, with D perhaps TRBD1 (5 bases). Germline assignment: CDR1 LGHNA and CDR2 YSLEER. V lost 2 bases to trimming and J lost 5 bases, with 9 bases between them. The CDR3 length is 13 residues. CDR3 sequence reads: CASSQLRGTEAFF. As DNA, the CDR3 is TGCGCCAGCAGCCAATTGAGGGGAACTGAAGCTTTCTTT.

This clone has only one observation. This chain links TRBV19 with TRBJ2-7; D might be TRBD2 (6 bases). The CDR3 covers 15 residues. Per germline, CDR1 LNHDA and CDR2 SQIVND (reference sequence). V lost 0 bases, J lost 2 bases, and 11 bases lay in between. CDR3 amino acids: CASSIDGGTTYEQYF. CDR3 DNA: TGTGCCAGTAGTATAGATGGAGGGACCACCTACGAGCAGTACTTC.

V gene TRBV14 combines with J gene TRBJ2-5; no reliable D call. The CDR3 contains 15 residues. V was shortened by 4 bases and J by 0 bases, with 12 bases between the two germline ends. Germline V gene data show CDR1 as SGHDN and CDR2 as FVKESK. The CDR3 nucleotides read TGTGCCAGCAGCCCCTATGGGTGGAACCAAGAGACCCAGTACTTC. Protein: CASSPYGWNQETQYF.

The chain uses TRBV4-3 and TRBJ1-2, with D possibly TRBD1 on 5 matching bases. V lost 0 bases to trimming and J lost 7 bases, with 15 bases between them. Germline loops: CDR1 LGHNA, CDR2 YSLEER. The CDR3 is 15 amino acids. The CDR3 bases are TGCGCCAGCAGCCAAGATGGCCAGGGCGTTCGTGGCTACACCTTC. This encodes CASSQDGQGVRGYTF.

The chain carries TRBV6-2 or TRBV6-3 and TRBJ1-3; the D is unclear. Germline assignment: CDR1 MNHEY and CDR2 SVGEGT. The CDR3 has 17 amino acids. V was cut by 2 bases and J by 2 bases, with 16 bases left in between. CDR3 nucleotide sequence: TGTGCCAGCAGTTACGGCGGGTTGAGTCCTCCTGGAAACACCATATATTTT. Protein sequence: CASSYGGLSPPGNTIYF.

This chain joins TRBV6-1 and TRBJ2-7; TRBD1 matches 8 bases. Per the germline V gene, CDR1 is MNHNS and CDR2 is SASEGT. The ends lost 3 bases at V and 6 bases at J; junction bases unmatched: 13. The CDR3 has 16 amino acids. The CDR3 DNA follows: TGTGCCAGCAGTGAGCAACCAGGGGGCGCGGTGTCCGAGCAGTACTTC. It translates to CASSEQPGGAVSEQYF.

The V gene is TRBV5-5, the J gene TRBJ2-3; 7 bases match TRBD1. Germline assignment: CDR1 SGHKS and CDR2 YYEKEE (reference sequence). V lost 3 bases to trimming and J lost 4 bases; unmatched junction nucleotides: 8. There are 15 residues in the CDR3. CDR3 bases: TGTGCCAGCAGCTCAATTACAGGGGACCCAGATACGCAGTATTTT. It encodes CASSSITGDPDTQYF.

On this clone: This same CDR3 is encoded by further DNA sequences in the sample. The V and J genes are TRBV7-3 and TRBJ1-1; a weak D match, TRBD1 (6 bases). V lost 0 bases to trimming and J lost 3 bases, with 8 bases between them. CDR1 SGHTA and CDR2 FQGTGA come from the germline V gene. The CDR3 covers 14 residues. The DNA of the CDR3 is TGTGCCAGCAGCTTAACAGGGGGGGACACTGAAGCTTTCTTT. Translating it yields CASSLTGGDTEAFF. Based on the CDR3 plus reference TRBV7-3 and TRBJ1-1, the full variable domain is GAGVSQTPSNKVTEKGKYVELRCDPISGHTALYWYRQSLGQGPEFLIYFQGTGAADDSGLPNDRFFAVRPEGSVSTLKIQRTERGDSAVYLCASSLTGGDTEAFFGQGTRLTVV.

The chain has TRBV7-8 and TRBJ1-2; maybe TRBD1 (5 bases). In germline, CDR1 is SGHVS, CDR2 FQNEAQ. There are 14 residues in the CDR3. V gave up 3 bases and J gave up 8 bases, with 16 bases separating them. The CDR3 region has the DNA TGTGCCAGCAGCTTGGGGACGGACCTCTCCGGCTACACCTTC. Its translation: CASSLGTDLSGYTF.

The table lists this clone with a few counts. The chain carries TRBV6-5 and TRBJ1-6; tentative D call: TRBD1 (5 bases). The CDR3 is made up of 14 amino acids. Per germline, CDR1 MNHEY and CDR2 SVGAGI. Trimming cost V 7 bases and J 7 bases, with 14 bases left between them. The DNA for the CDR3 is TGTGCCAGCAAAGCAGGGATTGGGAATTCACCCCTCCACTTT. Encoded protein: CASKAGIGNSPLHF.

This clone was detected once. Here the CDR3 DNA reads TGTGCCAGCAGTTACTCGACCGGCTACGAGCAGTACTTC. Protein product: CASSYSTGYEQYF. The V gene is TRBV6-5, the J gene TRBJ2-7; D unclear. V was clipped by 0 bases and J by 3 bases, with 6 bases between them. The germline V gene encodes CDR1 MNHEY and CDR2 SVGAGI. The CDR3 runs to 13 residues.

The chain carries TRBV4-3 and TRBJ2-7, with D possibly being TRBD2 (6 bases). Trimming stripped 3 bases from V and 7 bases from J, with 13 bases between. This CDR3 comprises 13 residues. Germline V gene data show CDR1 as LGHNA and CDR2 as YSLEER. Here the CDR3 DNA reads TGCGCCAGCAGCCAGGGCGCGGGGCGGGAGCAGTACTTC. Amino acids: CASSQGAGREQYF.

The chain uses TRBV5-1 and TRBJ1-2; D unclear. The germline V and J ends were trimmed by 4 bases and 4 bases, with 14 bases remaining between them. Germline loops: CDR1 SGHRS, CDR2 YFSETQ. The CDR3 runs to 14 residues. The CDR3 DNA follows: TGCGCCAGCAGCGGTGACACCGCTGGCTATGGCTACACCTTC. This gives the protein CASSGDTAGYGYTF.

DNA of the CDR3: TGTGCCAGTAGTTTCCTAGCGGACCGCACAGATACGCAGTATTTT. It is translated as CASSFLADRTDTQYF. This chain connects TRBV19 to TRBJ2-3, with TRBD2 matching over 7 bases. With V trimmed by 5 bases and J by 1 base, 6 bases remained unmatched. CDR3 length: 15 residues. The germline gives CDR1 LNHDA, CDR2 SQIVND (reference sequence).

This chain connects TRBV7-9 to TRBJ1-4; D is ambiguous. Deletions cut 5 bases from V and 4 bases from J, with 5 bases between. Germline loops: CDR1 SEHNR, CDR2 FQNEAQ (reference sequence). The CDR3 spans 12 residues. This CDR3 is CASSIDNEKLFF. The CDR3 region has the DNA TGTGCCAGCAGCATAGATAATGAAAAACTGTTTTTT.

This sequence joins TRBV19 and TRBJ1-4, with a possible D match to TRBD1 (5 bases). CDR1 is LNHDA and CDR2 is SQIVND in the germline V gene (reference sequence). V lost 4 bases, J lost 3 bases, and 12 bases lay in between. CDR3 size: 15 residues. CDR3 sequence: CASSTRGGANEKLFF. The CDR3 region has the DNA TGTGCCAGTAGTACCCGTGGAGGGGCTAATGAAAAACTGTTTTTT. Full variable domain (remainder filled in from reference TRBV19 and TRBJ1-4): DGGITQSPKYLFRKEGQNVTLSCEQNLNHDAMYWYRQDPGQGLRLIYYSQIVNDFQKGDIAEGYSVSREKKESFPLTVTSAQKNPTAFYLCASSTRGGANEKLFFGSGTQLSVL.

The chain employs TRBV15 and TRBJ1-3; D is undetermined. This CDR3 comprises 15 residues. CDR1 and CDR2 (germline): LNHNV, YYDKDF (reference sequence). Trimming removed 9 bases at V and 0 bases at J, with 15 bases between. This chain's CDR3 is CATLQIRISGNTIYF. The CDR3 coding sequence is TGTGCCACGTTACAGATTAGGATCTCTGGAAACACCATATATTTT.